This T cell receptor (beta chain) was sequenced during a study of T cell clonotyping in hematopoietic cell transplantation. Study-level points and caveats: Few recipient clonotypes overlapped donors; over 95% were de novo at given depth.

The sample holds one count of this clone. Antigen: not known. Trimming took 1 base from V and 9 from J, leaving 16 bases between them. This CDR3 is built from 14 residues. Germline CDR1 is GTSNPN and CDR2 is SVGIG (reference sequence). Produced via immunoSEQ multiplex PCR; TCRdb's table is partial and in-frame only. The sample lists over 10,000 clones; around 74% were seen once. This clonotype was sampled from a male patient between 55 and 70 years old who had an allogeneic stem cell transplant from an unrelated donor, so the T cells may come from the graft donor. Some clones in this sample may be carry-over from other donors' samples. The V and J genes are TRBV30 and TRBJ1-5; TRBD1 is a possible D gene (5 bases). The sequencing here drew on peripheral blood mononuclear cells, taken 180 days after allogeneic stem cell transplant. Here the CDR3 reads CAWSDGTVLWPQHF. CDR3 nucleotide sequence: TGTGCCTGGAGTGACGGGACGGTGCTTTGGCCCCAGCATTTT.